Detailed here is one T cell receptor (beta chain). This sample stems from a study of T cell changes during pregnancy in multiple sclerosis. Germline loops: CDR1 LNHDA, CDR2 SQIVND (reference sequence). The CDR3 extends over 13 amino acids. V lost 8 bases, J lost 6 bases, and 13 bases lay in between. Measured with immunoSEQ multiplex PCR; TCRdb has only the in-frame clones, and not every one. Of tens of thousands of clones listed, roughly 91% are singletons. This clonotype originated in a female donor in good health, enrolled as a control in a pregnancy study. Here the sequenced sample was peripheral blood, taken in the third trimester of pregnancy. The rearrangement uses TRBV19 and TRBJ2-2; D is uncertain. This CDR3 reads CASSVGYPGELFF. The DNA for the CDR3 is TGTGCCAGTTCGGTGGGCTATCCCGGGGAGCTGTTTTTT.